Listed below are T cell receptor beta chains from one sample, sequenced in a study of cytomegalovirus exposure and HLA in healthy donors. Generated by immunoSEQ multiplex PCR, the TCRdb table keeps only in-frame clones and is missing some. Among roughly 120,000 clones listed, less than 85% were seen once. Sequenced: PBMCs. All receptors come from a man aged 45 to 65 in good health and CMV-seropositive. Each CDR3 is given with its conserved first and last residue. A D gene is named only where the DNA matches it firmly. Where a row states a size, it is once, few, many or the class of an expanded clone; other rows omit it.

D gene: -; J gene: TRBJ2-7; V gene: TRBV14; clone size: -; CDR3 DNA: TGTGCCAGCAGCCAAGATAACTACCGGGAGCAGTACTTC; CDR3 protein: CASSQDNYREQYF
D gene: TRBD2; J gene: TRBJ2-1; V gene: TRBV5-1; clone size: -; CDR3 DNA: TGCGCCAGCAGTTCCGACACTAGCGGGAGATGGTTCTTC; CDR3 protein: CASSSDTSGRWFF
D gene: TRBD1; J gene: TRBJ2-2; V gene: TRBV18; clone size: -; CDR3 DNA: TGTGCCAACCGACAGGGGATGGACACCGGGGAGCTGTTTTTT; CDR3 protein: CANRQGMDTGELFF
D gene: TRBD1; J gene: TRBJ2-7; V gene: TRBV29-1; clone size: -; CDR3 DNA: TGCAGCGTGTACAGGGGTGGTGGGAACGAGCAGTACTTC; CDR3 protein: CSVYRGGGNEQYF
D gene: -; J gene: TRBJ2-3; V gene: TRBV11-3; clone size: -; CDR3 DNA: TGTGCCAGCAGCCCTCGGGGGAACGCAGCAGATACGCAGTATTTT; CDR3 protein: CASSPRGNAADTQYF
D gene: TRBD1; J gene: TRBJ2-1; V gene: TRBV2; clone size: -; CDR3 DNA: TGTGCCAGCAGTGGTGGGACAGTGAGTTCGACTTGGGATGAGCAGTTCTTC; CDR3 protein: CASSGGTVSSTWDEQFF
D gene: -; J gene: TRBJ1-3; V gene: TRBV4-1; clone size: -; CDR3 DNA: TGCGCCAGCAGCCAATTAGGAGGGGAGAGCTCTGGAAACACCATATATTTT; CDR3 protein: CASSQLGGESSGNTIYF
D gene: TRBD1; J gene: TRBJ1-2; V gene: TRBV28; clone size: once; CDR3 DNA: TGTGCCAGCAGTTTAAGGGACAGGGGGCTCACCTTC; CDR3 protein: CASSLRDRGLTF
D gene: -; J gene: TRBJ2-3; V gene: TRBV21-1; clone size: -; CDR3 DNA: TGTGCCAGCAGAGTGAAACGTAACCGGGACAGTCGAACGGATACGCAGTATTTT; CDR3 protein: CASRVKRNRDSRTDTQYF
D gene: -; J gene: TRBJ1-5; V gene: TRBV10-3; clone size: -; CDR3 DNA: TGTGCCATCAGCACTACTAATCAGCCCCAGCATTTT; CDR3 protein: CAISTTNQPQHF
D gene: TRBD1; J gene: TRBJ1-4; V gene: TRBV29-1; clone size: few; CDR3 DNA: TGCAGCGCAGGGACAGGGGGCAGTGAAAAACTGTTTTTT; CDR3 protein: CSAGTGGSEKLFF
D gene: TRBD2; J gene: TRBJ2-1; V gene: TRBV5-4; clone size: -; CDR3 DNA: TGTGCCAGCAGCTTGATAGCGGGGGCCCTATACAATGAGCAGTTCTTC; CDR3 protein: CASSLIAGALYNEQFF